The source of this T cell receptor beta chain is a study of cytomegalovirus exposure and HLA in healthy donors. General observations from the study: Subsequent analysis found a tendency for first-cohort TCR clusters to co-occur within the 90 to 150 validation repertoires.

The repertoire was sequenced with immunoSEQ multiplex PCR; TCRdb's copy has only in-frame clones and lacks some. The sample comprises about 360,000 clones, more than 80% of which are singletons, and 0.8% to 0.85% rests with the top ten. Turning to this clone: Antigen specificity is unknown.

After removal of 5 bases from V and 6 bases from J, the junction contained 7 bases not matched to a gene. The germline V gene has CDR1 SNHLY and CDR2 FYNNEI. The CDR3 is 14 residues long. J is TRBJ2-1 and V is TRBV2; 7 bases align to TRBD1. This TCR was sampled from a woman aged 18-29 years in good health and CMV-seronegative. What was sequenced was PBMCs. DNA of the CDR3: TGTGCCAGCAGTCGGGACAGATACGTCAATGAGCAGTTCTTC. Amino acid sequence: CASSRDRYVNEQFF.